This T cell receptor (beta chain) was documented in a study of blood T cells in healthy people across ages. Trimming took off 2 bases at V and 7 bases at J, with 12 bases between the two ends. Germline CDR1 and CDR2: GTSNPN and SVGIG (reference sequence). The CDR3 covers 13 residues. Using a J-beta primer mix together with a sample-barcoded 5' primer, a second PCR was run for about 6 to 11 cycles. TCRdb re-called the 5' RACE reads with MiXCR, one entry per CDR3 protein. This sample has 700,000 to 900,000 distinct CDR3 sequences, with 25% to 30% found just once. For this clonotype: What it binds is unknown.

Study-level points and caveats: Estimates of total diversity, which came from one million sequenced T cells, were considered to be underestimates.

This sample was shared with a second study, whose subject was T cells of mothers and their children.

The receptor was isolated from a boy aged 5-17 years in good health. Sequences were obtained from blood. The chain has TRBV30 and TRBJ1-5; no definite D call. The CDR3 protein is CAWSLTREQPQHF. For the CDR3, the DNA is TGTGCCTGGAGTCTTACGAGGGAACAGCCCCAGCATTTT.